This entry lists 27 T cell receptor beta chains sequenced from one sample in a study of blood T cell repertoires in COVID-19. Libraries were prepared by immunoSEQ multiplex PCR; TCRdb keeps only in-frame clonotypes and omits some of them. The table records some 300,000 clones, roughly 91% of them present only once. The sample was PBMCs or T cells enriched from blood (not recorded which). Receptor source: a woman aged 55-75 years in a cohort exposed to, infected with or recovered from COVID-19 (not recorded which).

The chain combines TRBV28 with TRBJ2-7; 7 bases agree with TRBD1. This CDR3 spans 14 amino acids. The trim removed 5 bases at V and 4 bases at J, leaving 8 bases unmatched. CDR1 and CDR2 (germline): MDHEN, SYDVKM. CDR3 DNA sequence: TGTGCCAGCAGTAGAAACAGGGGAGTTTACGAGCAGTACTTC. This gives the protein CASSRNRGVYEQYF.

This chain connects TRBV6-1 to TRBJ1-4, with D hard to call. The V and J ends lost 3 bases and 3 bases respectively, with 11 bases between them. Germline assignment: CDR1 MNHNS and CDR2 SASEGT. The CDR3 loop spans 15 amino acids. In DNA form, the CDR3 reads TGTGCCAGCAGTGATCGAGGGTTCGCTAATGAAAAACTGTTTTTT. Its protein product is CASSDRGFANEKLFF.

This clone appeared a few times. The chain couples TRBV4-1 to TRBJ1-2, with TRBD1 as a possible D gene (5 bases). This CDR3 is 13 amino acids long. CDR1 and CDR2 (germline): MGHRA, YSYEKL. The germline V and J ends were trimmed by 3 bases and 2 bases, with 7 bases remaining between them. The CDR3 sequence: CASSQSGNYGYTF. The CDR3 DNA sequence: TGCGCCAGCAGCCAGTCAGGGAACTATGGCTACACCTTC.

The gene calls are TRBV2 and TRBJ2-7, with D unclear. CDR1 SNHLY and CDR2 FYNNEI come from the germline V gene. This CDR3 region has 13 residues. V gave up 3 bases and J gave up 4 bases, with 10 bases separating them. The CDR3 DNA follows: TGTGCCAGCAGTGATTACAGTAGATACGAGCAGTACTTC. This codes for CASSDYSRYEQYF.

V is TRBV4-1 and J is TRBJ2-3; D is perhaps TRBD2 (6 bases). Trimming shortened V by 2 bases and J by 1 base, and 13 bases separated the two germline ends. CDR3 length equals 16 residues. Germline lookup yields CDR1 MGHRA and CDR2 YSYEKL. CDR3 sequence: CASSQWGVGGTDTQYF. In DNA form, the CDR3 reads TGCGCCAGCAGCCAATGGGGGGTAGGCGGCACAGATACGCAGTATTTT.

The V gene is TRBV24-1, the J gene TRBJ2-7; TRBD2 aligns across 14 bases. Per the germline V gene, CDR1 is KGHDR and CDR2 is SFDVKD. J was trimmed by 5 bases and V by 3 bases; bases with no gene match: 8. The CDR3 has 17 residues. CDR3 sequence: CATSDPGTSGSIHEQYF. CDR3 sequence (DNA): TGTGCCACCAGTGATCCCGGGACTAGCGGGAGCATCCACGAGCAGTACTTC.

The rearrangement uses TRBV5-1 and TRBJ2-3, with a possible D match to TRBD2 (6 bases). Germline V gives CDR1 SGHRS, CDR2 YFSETQ. V shed 4 bases and J shed 4 bases, with 13 bases lying between them. CDR3 length: 14 amino acids. CDR3 DNA sequence: TGCGCCAGCAGCCGGGGAGCGGGTGCAGATACGCAGTATTTT. Protein sequence: CASSRGAGADTQYF.

The chain combines TRBV6-2 or TRBV6-3 with TRBJ2-7; TRBD1 matches at 7 bases. The CDR3 has 15 amino acids. The V gene end was trimmed by 4 bases and the J gene end by 2 bases; junction bases not matched to a gene: 8. Germline CDR1 is MNHEY and CDR2 is SVGEGT. DNA of the CDR3: TGTGCCAGCAGTTTCTGGGACAGAGTTACCTACGAGCAGTACTTC. It codes for CASSFWDRVTYEQYF.

The chain joins TRBV6-5 to TRBJ1-5; possible D gene TRBD1, 5 bases. The CDR3 extends over 15 amino acids. Germline V gene data show CDR1 as MNHEY and CDR2 as SVGAGI. Trimming cost V 0 bases and J 1 base, with 7 bases left between them. This chain's CDR3 is CASSYSGQSNQPQHF. The CDR3 bases are TGTGCCAGCAGTTACTCGGGGCAAAGCAATCAGCCCCAGCATTTT.

The rearrangement links TRBV5-1 to TRBJ2-5; TRBD1 agrees at 9 bases. Germline assignment: CDR1 SGHRS and CDR2 YFSETQ. The CDR3 is 15 amino acids. With 4 bases clipped from V and 3 bases from J, the junction kept 7 bases outside the gene matches. In DNA form, the CDR3 reads TGCGCCAGCAGCCAAGGGACAGGGCGGGAAGAGACCCAGTACTTC. Amino acids: CASSQGTGREETQYF.

This clone showed up just once. The V gene is TRBV11-2, the J gene TRBJ2-5; 10 bases are shared with TRBD1. CDR1 is SGHAT, CDR2 FQNNGV, per germline. V shed 4 bases and J 1 base; nucleotides not matched to a gene: 6. CDR3 length equals 16 residues. The CDR3 is CASSSQDRGSQETQYF. The DNA of the CDR3 is TGTGCCAGCAGCTCCCAGGACAGGGGGTCCCAAGAGACCCAGTACTTC.

In its sample, this clone was seen once. This chain uses TRBV30 with TRBJ1-2, with TRBD1 identical over 8 bases. The trim removed 3 bases at V and 4 bases at J, leaving 10 bases unmatched. The germline V gene has CDR1 GTSNPN and CDR2 SVGIG (reference sequence). CDR3 length: 15 residues. CDR3 protein: CAWRETGARLYGYTF. The CDR3 nucleotides are TGTGCCTGGAGGGAGACAGGGGCCCGGCTCTATGGCTACACCTTC.

The V and J genes are TRBV4-1 and TRBJ2-2; 13 bases match TRBD2. V shed 4 bases, J shed 5 bases, and the junction held 7 bases outside the gene matches. Germline V CDR1 and CDR2: MGHRA, YSYEKL. This CDR3 comprises 17 residues. CDR3 in amino acids: CASSRLAGGTGTGELFF. CDR3 DNA sequence: TGCGCCAGCAGCCGACTAGCGGGAGGTACGGGTACCGGGGAGCTGTTTTTT.

The chain joins TRBV5-1 to TRBJ1-3, with D possibly matching TRBD1 (5 bases). The CDR3 sequence is 13 residues long. In germline, CDR1 is SGHRS, CDR2 YFSETQ. Trimming pared 1 base from V and 7 bases from J, leaving 9 bases between. As DNA, the CDR3 is TGCGCCAGCAGCTTGCAGGGAGGGAACACCATATATTTT. Encoded protein: CASSLQGGNTIYF.

This chain links TRBV3-1 (or the pseudogene TRBV3-2) with TRBJ2-7; TRBD1 is a possible D gene (5 bases). The CDR3 extends over 13 amino acids. The ends were cut back, 4 bases at V and 7 bases at J, with 14 bases in the middle. Germline assignment: CDR1 LGHDT and CDR2 YNNKEL (reference sequence). CDR3 sequence (DNA): TGTGCCAGCAGCCGAGTAGGGGCCGGGGAGCAGTACTTC. Its translation: CASSRVGAGEQYF.

This rearrangement joins TRBV4-3 to TRBJ1-2; 8 positions agree with TRBD1. CDR1 LGHNA and CDR2 YSLEER come from the germline V gene. Germline trimming cut 3 bases from V and 3 bases from J; bases unmatched to any gene: 6. The CDR3 is made up of 15 amino acids. CDR3 in amino acids: CASSHPGQGDYGYTF. For the CDR3, the DNA is TGCGCCAGCAGCCATCCCGGACAGGGAGACTATGGCTACACCTTC.

The rearrangement links TRBV19 to TRBJ1-5; TRBD1 matches 7 bases. In germline, CDR1 is LNHDA, CDR2 SQIVND (reference sequence). The CDR3 totals 14 residues. V shed 6 bases and J 3 bases; nucleotides not matched to a gene: 5. CDR3 residues: CASSLDRANQPQHF. Here the CDR3 DNA reads TGTGCCAGTAGCCTAGACAGGGCCAATCAGCCCCAGCATTTT.

The chain combines TRBV28 with TRBJ2-7; 8 bases are a match to TRBD2. The V gene's germline CDR1 is MDHEN and CDR2 SYDVKM. The ends lost 5 bases at V and 0 bases at J; junction bases unmatched: 6. The CDR3 covers 15 residues. CDR3 nucleotide sequence: TGTGCCAGCAGTCCCTTAGCGGGAAGCTCCTACGAGCAGTACTTC. Its translation: CASSPLAGSSYEQYF.

The chain is built from TRBV5-1 and TRBJ2-3; 12 nucleotides line up with TRBD2. The J segment lost 5 bases and the V segment lost 4 bases, leaving 11 bases of the junction unmatched. The CDR3 consists of 17 residues. Per the germline V gene, CDR1 is SGHRS and CDR2 is YFSETQ. The CDR3 protein is CASSAGQLAGGLDTQYF. The CDR3 nucleotides are TGCGCCAGCAGCGCGGGCCAACTAGCGGGAGGATTAGATACGCAGTATTTT.

The rearrangement links TRBV5-6 to TRBJ2-1, with 11 positions matching TRBD2. Germline V gene lookup returns CDR1 SGHDT and CDR2 YYEEEE. This CDR3 has 16 amino acids. V gave up 2 bases and J gave up 4 bases; unmatched junction bases: 5. CDR3 sequence: CASSFLTSGKYNEQFF. The DNA of the CDR3 is TGTGCCAGCAGCTTTTTGACTAGCGGGAAATACAATGAGCAGTTCTTC.

The CDR3 DNA reads as TGTGCCAGCAGCTTAGATAGTTCCCGGGCCAACGTCCTGACTTTC. Protein: CASSLDSSRANVLTF. This chain joins TRBV11-3 and TRBJ2-6; D is undetermined. Per germline, CDR1 SGHNT and CDR2 YENEEA. CDR3 size: 15 residues. Trimming stripped 0 bases from V and 5 bases from J, with 8 bases between.

The rearrangement links TRBV24-1 to TRBJ1-2, with D possibly being TRBD1 (6 bases). V lost 3 bases, J lost 4 bases, and 11 bases lay in between. The CDR3 sequence is 14 residues long. Germline lookup yields CDR1 KGHDR and CDR2 SFDVKD. The CDR3 loop reads CATSDGSGVYGYTF. DNA for the CDR3: TGTGCCACCAGTGATGGCTCAGGGGTCTATGGCTACACCTTC.

Note on this clone: One end of the junction fails to match germline, which may point to a read error. The chain couples TRBV18 to TRBJ2-7, with TRBD2 matching 8 bases. CDR1 and CDR2 (germline): KGHSH, LQKENI. The CDR3 loop spans 16 amino acids. The CDR3, as DNA: TGTGCCAGCTCACCGACTCCCGGGAGGGCCGGGTACGAGCAGCACTTC. Translating gives CASSPTPGRAGYEQHF.

The rearrangement uses TRBV10-3 and TRBJ2-7; 8 nucleotides match TRBD2. V lost 6 bases to trimming and J lost 3 bases; unmatched junction nucleotides: 4. Germline V gene data show CDR1 as ENHRY and CDR2 as SYGVKD. The CDR3 covers 13 residues. Here the CDR3 reads CAISPGTSYEQYF. The DNA for the CDR3 is TGTGCCATCAGCCCCGGGACTAGCTACGAGCAGTACTTC.

The genes are TRBV28 and TRBJ2-7; D perhaps matches TRBD1 (5 bases). Germline V gives CDR1 MDHEN, CDR2 SYDVKM. V lost 6 bases and J lost 1, with 10 bases in between. The CDR3 runs to 13 residues. The CDR3 reads CASRTDNSYEQYF. CDR3 nucleotide sequence: TGTGCCAGCAGGACGGACAATTCCTACGAGCAGTACTTC.

This chain connects TRBV2 to TRBJ1-3, with D perhaps TRBD1 (6 bases). CDR1 SNHLY and CDR2 FYNNEI come from the germline V gene. The CDR3 sequence is 15 residues long. V shed 3 bases and J shed 2 bases, with 11 bases lying between them. CDR3 sequence reads: CASSDIQGTGNTIYF. The CDR3 DNA reads as TGTGCCAGCAGTGATATCCAGGGGACTGGAAACACCATATATTTT.

This chain connects TRBV5-1 to TRBJ1-1, with D tentatively TRBD1 (6 bases). CDR3 length: 15 amino acids. The germline gives CDR1 SGHRS, CDR2 YFSETQ. V gave up 0 bases and J gave up 0 bases, with 9 bases separating them. DNA for the CDR3: TGCGCCAGCAGCTTGGCAGGGGCGATGAACACTGAAGCTTTCTTT. This gives the protein CASSLAGAMNTEAFF.